This T cell receptor (beta chain) is drawn from a study of T-cell reconstitution after alpha-beta-depleted transplantation in children (dated by TCRdb to the mid-2010s). Concerning the study at large: T-cell immune reconstitution after TCRalphabeta/CD19-depleted allogeneic hematopoietic cell transplantation in children was quantitatively tracked in the study by means of TCR repertoire profiling.

V loses 0 bases, J loses 2 bases, and the germline ends lie 6 bases apart. CDR1 and CDR2, per the germline V gene, are SGHRS and YFSETQ. The CDR3 holds 14 amino acids from the cysteine to the phenylalanine. Only the CDR3 DNA is retained, 42 bases long and in frame from the first base. Receptors were amplified or captured by PCR. The sample was run on an Illumina HiSeq 2500. TCR libraries were prepared with molecular barcoding, using unique molecular identifiers to normalize TCRbeta repertoire quantification. TCRdb reprocessed the public reads (quality trimming at Q25 with fastp, clone calling with MiXCR) and kept in-frame beta chains. Every entry covers one CDR3 protein and lists the most common genes and DNA from its rows. The sample table records 450,000 to 500,000 distinct CDR3 sequences; approximately 12% of these occur just once. The ten largest account for over 5.5% of the sample. For this clonotype: Its antigen is not yet known. Qualities for individual bases were not recorded, and no much larger clone is one base off.

The sequencing used PBMCs from the stem cell graft donor, collected from the stem cell graft. The source of this sequence is a human donor who donated a stem cell graft to a child with combined immunodeficiency. This sequence uses TRBV5-1 and TRBJ1-5, with the D gene uncertain. CDR3 reads: CASSLGEGNQPQHF. The DNA reads as follows: TGCGCCAGCAGCTTGGGGGAGGGCAATCAGCCCCAGCATTTT.